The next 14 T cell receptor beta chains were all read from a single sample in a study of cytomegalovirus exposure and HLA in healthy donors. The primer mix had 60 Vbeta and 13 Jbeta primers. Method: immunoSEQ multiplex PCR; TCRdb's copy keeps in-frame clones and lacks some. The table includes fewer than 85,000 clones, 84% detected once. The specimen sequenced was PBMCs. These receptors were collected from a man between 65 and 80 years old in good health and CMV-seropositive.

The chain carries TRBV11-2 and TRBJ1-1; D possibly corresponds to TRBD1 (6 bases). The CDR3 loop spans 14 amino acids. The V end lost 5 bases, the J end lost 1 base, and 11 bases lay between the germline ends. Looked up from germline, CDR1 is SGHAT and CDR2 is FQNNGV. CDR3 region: CASSNTGPNTEAFF. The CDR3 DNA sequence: TGTGCCAGCAGCAATACAGGGCCGAACACTGAAGCTTTCTTT.

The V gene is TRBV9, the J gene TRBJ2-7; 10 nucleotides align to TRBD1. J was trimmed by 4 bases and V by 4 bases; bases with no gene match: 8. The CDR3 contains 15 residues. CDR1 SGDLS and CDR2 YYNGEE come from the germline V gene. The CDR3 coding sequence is TGTGCCAGCAGCACCAGACAGGGGGCAGGTTACGAGCAGTACTTC. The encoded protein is CASSTRQGAGYEQYF.

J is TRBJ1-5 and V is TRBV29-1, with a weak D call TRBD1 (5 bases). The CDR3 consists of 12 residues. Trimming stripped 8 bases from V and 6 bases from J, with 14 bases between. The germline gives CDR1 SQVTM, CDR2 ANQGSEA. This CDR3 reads CSYGGGGQPQHF. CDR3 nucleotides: TGCAGCTATGGGGGGGGTGGTCAGCCCCAGCATTTT.

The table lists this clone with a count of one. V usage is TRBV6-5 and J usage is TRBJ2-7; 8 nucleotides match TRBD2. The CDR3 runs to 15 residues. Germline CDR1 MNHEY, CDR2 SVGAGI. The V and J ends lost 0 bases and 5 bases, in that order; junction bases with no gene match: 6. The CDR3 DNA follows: TGTGCCAGCAGTTACTCCCGGGAGGGCCCTAACGAGCAGTACTTC. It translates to CASSYSREGPNEQYF.

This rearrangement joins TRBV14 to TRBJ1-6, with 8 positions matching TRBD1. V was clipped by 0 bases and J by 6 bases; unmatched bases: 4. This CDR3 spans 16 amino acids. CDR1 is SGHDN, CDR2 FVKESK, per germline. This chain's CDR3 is CASSQDRGQVNSPLHF. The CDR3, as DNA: TGTGCCAGCAGCCAAGATAGGGGACAGGTTAATTCACCCCTCCACTTT.

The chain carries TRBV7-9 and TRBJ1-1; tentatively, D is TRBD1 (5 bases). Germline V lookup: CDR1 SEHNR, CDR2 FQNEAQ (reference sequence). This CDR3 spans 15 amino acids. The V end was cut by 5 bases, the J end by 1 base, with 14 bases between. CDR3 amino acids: CASSVQGGRNTEAFF. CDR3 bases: TGTGCCAGCAGCGTTCAGGGTGGACGGAACACTGAAGCTTTCTTT.

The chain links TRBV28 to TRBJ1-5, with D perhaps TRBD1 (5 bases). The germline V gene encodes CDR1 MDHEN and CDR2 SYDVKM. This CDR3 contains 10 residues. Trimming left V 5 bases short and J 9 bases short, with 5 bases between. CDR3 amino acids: CASSQGPQHF. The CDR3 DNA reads TGTGCCAGCAGTCAGGGGCCCCAGCATTTT.

The CDR3 protein is CASSLGGEYYEQYF. The DNA of the CDR3 is TGTGCCAGCAGCCTCGGCGGGGAATACTACGAGCAGTACTTC. This chain joins TRBV7-9 and TRBJ2-7, with D possibly being TRBD2 (6 bases). Germline V CDR1 and CDR2: SEHNR, FQNEAQ (reference sequence). Trimming removed 5 bases at V and 3 bases at J, with 14 bases between. CDR3 length: 14 residues.

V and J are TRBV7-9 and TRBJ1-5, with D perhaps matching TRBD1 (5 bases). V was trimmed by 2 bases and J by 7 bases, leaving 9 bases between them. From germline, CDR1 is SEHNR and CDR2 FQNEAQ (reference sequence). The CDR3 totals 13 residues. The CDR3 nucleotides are TGTGCCAGCAGCTTATTGGAGGGGCAGCCCCAGCATTTT. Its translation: CASSLLEGQPQHF.

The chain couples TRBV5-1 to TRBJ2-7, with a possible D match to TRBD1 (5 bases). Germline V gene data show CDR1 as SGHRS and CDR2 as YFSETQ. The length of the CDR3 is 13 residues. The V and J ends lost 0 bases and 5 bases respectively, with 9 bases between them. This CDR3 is CASSLDRLNEQYF. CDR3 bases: TGCGCCAGCAGCTTGGACAGGTTAAACGAGCAGTACTTC. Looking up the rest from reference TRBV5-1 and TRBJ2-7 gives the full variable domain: KAGVTQTPRYLIKTRGQQVTLSCSPISGHRSVSWYQQTPGQGLQFLFEYFSETQRNKGNFPGRFSGRQFSNSRSEMNVSTLELGDSALYLCASSLDRLNEQYFGPGTRLTVT.

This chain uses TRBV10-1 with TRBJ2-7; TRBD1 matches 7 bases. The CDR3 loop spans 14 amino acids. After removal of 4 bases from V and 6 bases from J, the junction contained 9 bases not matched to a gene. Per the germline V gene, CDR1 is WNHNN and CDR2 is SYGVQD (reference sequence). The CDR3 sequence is CASSVQQGYGEQYF. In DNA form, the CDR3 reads TGCGCCAGCAGTGTACAACAGGGGTACGGCGAGCAGTACTTC.

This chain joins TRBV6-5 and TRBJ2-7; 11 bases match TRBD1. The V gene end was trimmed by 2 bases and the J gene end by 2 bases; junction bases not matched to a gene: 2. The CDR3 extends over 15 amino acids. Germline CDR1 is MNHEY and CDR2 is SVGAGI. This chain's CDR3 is CASSYGDRGTYEQYF. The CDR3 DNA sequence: TGTGCCAGCAGTTACGGGGACAGGGGGACCTACGAGCAGTACTTC.

The CDR3 coding sequence is TGTGCCAGCAGCTCTAGCGGGAGTGGCTACGAGCAGTACTTC. It translates to CASSSSGSGYEQYF. V is TRBV11-2 and J is TRBJ2-7; the match to TRBD2 covers 10 bases. CDR3 size: 14 residues. Losses at the gene ends were 4 bases for V and 3 bases for J; bases not matched to a gene: 3. The germline V gene has CDR1 SGHAT and CDR2 FQNNGV. The variable domain in full, with the rest retrieved from reference TRBV11-2 and TRBJ2-7, is EAGVAQSPRYKIIEKRQSVAFWCNPISGHATLYWYQQILGQGPKLLIQFQNNGVVDDSQLPKDRFSAERLKGVDSTLKIQPAKLEDSAVYLCASSSSGSGYEQYFGPGTRLTVT.

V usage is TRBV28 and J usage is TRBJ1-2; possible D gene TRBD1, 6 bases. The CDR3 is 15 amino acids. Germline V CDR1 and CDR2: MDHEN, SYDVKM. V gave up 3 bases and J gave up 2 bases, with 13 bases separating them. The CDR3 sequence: CASSFVGAANYGYTF. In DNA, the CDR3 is TGTGCCAGCAGTTTTGTGGGGGCTGCGAACTATGGCTACACCTTC.